These 32 T cell receptor beta chains share one sample of origin, sequenced in a study of cytomegalovirus exposure and HLA in healthy donors. Amplification used 60 Vbeta primers and 13 Jbeta primers. Using immunoSEQ multiplex PCR, the repertoire was profiled, and TCRdb retains in-frame clones only, with some absent. Among about 62,000 clones listed, over 70% were seen once. Sequencing input: PBMCs. Source of these receptors: a man between 60 and 70 years old in good health and CMV-seropositive.

V usage is TRBV15 and J usage is TRBJ2-5; D ambiguous. CDR1 and CDR2 (germline): LNHNV, YYDKDF (reference sequence). The CDR3 runs to 13 residues. V lost 5 bases and J lost 3, with 10 bases in between. The CDR3 coding sequence is TGTGCCACCAGCGAAGCCCTAAAAGAGACCCAGTACTTC. Residues: CATSEALKETQYF.

This clone was observed once. V is TRBV7-9 and J is TRBJ1-3; no definite D call. V was pared by 5 bases and J by 2 bases, with 13 bases between. Germline V gene sequence: CDR1 SEHNR, CDR2 FQNEAQ (reference sequence). This CDR3 contains 15 residues. The CDR3 sequence is CASSPPSGAGNTIYF. The CDR3, as DNA: TGTGCCAGCAGCCCTCCTTCCGGGGCTGGAAACACCATATATTTT.

The chain combines TRBV28 with TRBJ1-5; possible D gene TRBD1, 6 bases. Germline values: CDR1 MDHEN, CDR2 SYDVKM. V dropped 5 bases and J dropped 5 bases, with 7 bases sitting between them. The CDR3 totals 12 residues. The CDR3 coding sequence is TGTGCCAGCAGTCAGGGGTATCAGCCCCAGCATTTT. This gives the protein CASSQGYQPQHF.

This clone has just one count. V is TRBV5-8 and J is TRBJ2-1; D possibly corresponds to TRBD2 (6 bases). Germline CDR1 is SGHTS and CDR2 is YDEGEE. The V end was cut by 3 bases, the J end by 6 bases, with 10 bases between. There are 13 residues in the CDR3. CDR3 sequence reads: CASSSRTTNEQFF. CDR3 bases: TGTGCCAGCAGCTCCAGGACTACCAATGAGCAGTTCTTC.

A few counts support this clone. This chain connects TRBV5-5 to TRBJ2-3; 10 nucleotides align to TRBD1. V dropped 1 base and J dropped 1; count of bases not matched to a gene: 3. The CDR3 is 16 amino acids. Germline assignment: CDR1 SGHKS and CDR2 YYEKEE (reference sequence). In DNA form, the CDR3 reads TGTGCCAGCAGCTTGCCCGGGACAGGGGGCACAGATACGCAGTATTTT. This codes for CASSLPGTGGTDTQYF.

The CDR3 sequence is CASSYSRVEKLFF. In DNA, the CDR3 is TGTGCCAGCAGTTACTCGAGGGTTGAAAAACTGTTTTTT. The J gene is TRBJ1-4, the V gene TRBV6-6, with D unclear. The germline V gene has CDR1 MNHNY and CDR2 SVGAGI (reference sequence). V was trimmed by 0 bases and J by 7 bases, leaving 6 bases between them. The CDR3 is 13 residues long.

CDR3 in DNA: TGTGCCAGCAGCTTGAGGAGGGCCGTAGAGACCCAGTACTTC. It specifies CASSLRRAVETQYF. This chain links TRBV5-4 with TRBJ2-5; weak D call: TRBD2 (6 bases). Germline CDR1 SGHNT, CDR2 YYREEE (reference sequence). The CDR3 runs 14 residues. V lost 1 base and J 4 bases, leaving 11 bases between the germline ends.

This sequence joins TRBV2 and TRBJ1-1; possible D gene TRBD1, 6 bases. The CDR3 is 14 amino acids. The germline V and J ends were trimmed by 7 bases and 1 base, with 13 bases remaining between them. The V gene's germline CDR1 is SNHLY and CDR2 FYNNEI. The CDR3 protein is CASTKQGGNTEAFF. As DNA, the CDR3 is TGTGCCAGCACTAAACAGGGCGGGAACACTGAAGCTTTCTTT.

The table lists this clone with a count of one. The chain couples TRBV6-1 to TRBJ1-5; D might be TRBD1 (6 bases). Trimming stripped 5 bases from V and 3 bases from J, with 14 bases between. The CDR3 sequence is 15 residues long. The V gene's germline CDR1 is MNHNS and CDR2 SASEGT. The CDR3: CASSPSGVYNQPQHF. CDR3 nucleotide sequence: TGTGCCAGCAGTCCTTCAGGGGTCTACAATCAGCCCCAGCATTTT.

In this sample, this clone turned up a few times. The genes are TRBV6-5 and TRBJ2-3, with D possibly matching TRBD1 (5 bases). The CDR3 consists of 16 residues. The V gene's germline CDR1 is MNHEY and CDR2 SVGAGI. The V and J ends lost 0 bases and 1 base respectively, with 11 bases between them. CDR3 protein: CASSYSGRLGTDTQYF. DNA for the CDR3: TGTGCCAGCAGTTACTCGGGGCGTCTTGGCACAGATACGCAGTATTTT.

The chain links TRBV7-9 to TRBJ1-6; no reliable D call. The germline CDR1 and CDR2 sequences are SEHNR and FQNEAQ (reference sequence). The CDR3 is made up of 12 amino acids. The V and J ends lost 1 base and 15 bases respectively, with 10 bases between them. The CDR3 region is CASSLDTMVLHF. As DNA, the CDR3 is TGTGCCAGCAGCTTAGACACTATGGTCCTCCACTTT.

The rearrangement links TRBV11-3 to TRBJ2-7, with 8 bases identical to TRBD1. Germline V gene lookup returns CDR1 SGHNT and CDR2 YENEEA. There are 15 residues in the CDR3. Germline trimming cut 3 bases from V and 0 bases from J; bases unmatched to any gene: 4. For the CDR3, the DNA is TGTGCCAGCAGCTTCTCCACAGGGGGCTCCTACGAGCAGTACTTC. Its translation is CASSFSTGGSYEQYF.

DNA for the CDR3: TGTGCCAGTACTAGCGGGGGGGGGACAGATACGCAGTATTTT. Translating gives CASTSGGGTDTQYF. The genes are TRBV19 and TRBJ2-3; 12 bases map to TRBD2. From germline, CDR1 is LNHDA and CDR2 SQIVND (reference sequence). The trim removed 7 bases at V and 3 bases at J, leaving 2 bases unmatched. The CDR3 length is 14 residues.

The chain joins TRBV2 to TRBJ1-1; 8 bases match TRBD1. The CDR3 is 16 residues long. After removal of 7 bases from V and 1 base from J, the junction contained 11 bases not matched to a gene. CDR1 is SNHLY, CDR2 FYNNEI, per germline. The CDR3 nucleotides read TGTGCCAGCAAGGGGCGGCAGGGGGCTTGGAACACTGAAGCTTTCTTT. Its translation: CASKGRQGAWNTEAFF.

This clone showed up just a few times. The CDR3 nucleotides read TGCGCCAGCAGCCAAGTTGGAAGGGACAGGGGAAATTCACCCCTCCACTTT. Its translation is CASSQVGRDRGNSPLHF. This chain connects TRBV4-1 to TRBJ1-6; 10 nucleotides line up with TRBD1. This CDR3 is 17 amino acids long. CDR1 is MGHRA, CDR2 YSYEKL, per germline. The V gene end was trimmed by 1 base and the J gene end by 7 bases; junction bases not matched to a gene: 7.

The gene calls are TRBV20-1 and TRBJ1-2, with unresolved D. V was cut by 5 bases and J by 5 bases, with 6 bases left in between. The length of the CDR3 is 10 residues. The germline V gene encodes CDR1 DFQATT and CDR2 SNEGSKA (reference sequence). The CDR3 protein is CSAFQYGYTF. The DNA for the CDR3 is TGCAGTGCTTTCCAATATGGCTACACCTTC.

The chain links TRBV2 to TRBJ2-1; the D gene is possibly TRBD1 (6 bases). Between the trimmed V and J ends, which lost 11 bases and 6 bases, there was a span of 20 bases. This CDR3 is 14 amino acids long. Germline CDR1 is SNHLY and CDR2 is FYNNEI. The CDR3 bases are TGTGCCGGAAGTTATTCAGGGGTCCCCAATGAGCAGTTCTTC. This gives the protein CAGSYSGVPNEQFF. The full variable domain, in which reference TRBV2 and TRBJ2-1 provide the parts outside the CDR3, is EPEVTQTPSHQVTQMGQEVILRCVPISNHLYFYWYRQILGQKVEFLVSFYNNEISEKSEIFDDQFSVERPDGSNFTLKIRSTKLEDSAMYFCAGSYSGVPNEQFFGPGTRLTVL.

This chain connects TRBV5-4 to TRBJ1-2; tentative D call: TRBD1 (5 bases). The V gene lost 2 bases and the J gene lost 0 bases, with 11 bases spanning the gap. Germline V gene lookup returns CDR1 SGHNT and CDR2 YYREEE (reference sequence). The CDR3 sequence is 15 residues long. CDR3 amino acids: CASSLSGGANYGYTF. The CDR3 bases are TGTGCCAGCAGCTTATCCGGGGGAGCTAACTATGGCTACACCTTC.

This clone was observed a single time. The chain carries TRBV6-5 and TRBJ1-3; 10 bases are shared with TRBD1. The CDR3 length is 15 residues. V lost 0 bases, J lost 10 bases, and 6 bases stayed unmatched. In germline, CDR1 is MNHEY, CDR2 SVGAGI. This CDR3 is CASSYSTGGGRTIYF. In DNA, the CDR3 is TGTGCCAGCAGTTACTCGACAGGGGGCGGGCGAACCATATATTTT.

The CDR3 region has the DNA TGTGCCAGCATTTGGACAGGGAGAACCGGGGAGCTGTTTTTT. It translates to CASIWTGRTGELFF. This chain uses TRBV6-1 with TRBJ2-2; 8 positions agree with TRBD1. V was pared by 7 bases and J by 5 bases, with 6 bases of the junction left unmatched. The CDR3 runs to 14 residues. Germline V CDR1 and CDR2: MNHNS, SASEGT.

The genes are TRBV19 and TRBJ1-2; 8 bases fit TRBD1. The CDR3 length is 13 residues. Germline CDR1 is LNHDA and CDR2 is SQIVND (reference sequence). Germline trimming cut 5 bases from V and 8 bases from J; bases unmatched to any gene: 7. The CDR3 coding sequence is TGTGCCAGTAGTCCTCAGGGGGCGCTCGGCTACACCTTC. Its protein product is CASSPQGALGYTF.

CDR3 sequence: CATATGTGPGENGYTF. The CDR3 nucleotides are TGTGCCACAGCGACGGGGACAGGGCCAGGGGAAAATGGCTACACCTTC. V usage is TRBV10-3 and J usage is TRBJ1-2, with 9 nucleotides matching TRBD1. Germline CDR1 is ENHRY and CDR2 is SYGVKD. V trimming: 10 bases; J trimming: 6 bases; junction bases outside the gene matches: 18. This CDR3 has 16 amino acids.

This clone came up a few times. The same CDR3 arises from other DNA sequences in this sample as well. The rearrangement links TRBV27 to TRBJ1-5; D perhaps matches TRBD1 (5 bases). From germline, CDR1 is MNHEY and CDR2 SMNVEV (reference sequence). The CDR3 extends over 14 amino acids. Trimming pared 5 bases from V and 0 bases from J, leaving 8 bases between. In DNA, the CDR3 is TGTGCCAGCAGTCCAGGGAATAGCAATCAGCCCCAGCATTTT. It yields the protein CASSPGNSNQPQHF.

The chain uses TRBV5-1 and TRBJ1-3; D gene unclear. There are 17 residues in the CDR3. Trimming took 4 bases from V and 0 from J, leaving 17 bases between them. Germline CDR1 SGHRS, CDR2 YFSETQ. CDR3 residues: CASSRGMVELSGNTIYF. The CDR3, as DNA: TGCGCCAGCAGCCGCGGTATGGTGGAGCTCTCTGGAAACACCATATATTTT.

A remark on this clone: The junction and the germline gene differ at one end; a read error may be behind it. The V gene is TRBV15, the J gene TRBJ1-5; 7 positions match TRBD1. Germline V gene lookup returns CDR1 LNHNV and CDR2 YYDKDF (reference sequence). CDR3 length: 18 amino acids. The chain's CDR3 is CATSGERQGRRSNQPQHF. The CDR3, as DNA: TGTGCCACCAGCGGAGAACGACAGGGAAGGCGAAGCAATCAGCCCCAGCATTTT.

The CDR3 coding sequence is TGTGCCAGCAGTCCCGGGTCGCACACCGGGGAGCTGTTTTTT. Translating gives CASSPGSHTGELFF. The chain recombines TRBV6-4 with TRBJ2-2; the D is unclear. The CDR3 has 14 residues. CDR1 is MRHNA, CDR2 SNTAGT, per germline. Trimming left V 5 bases short and J 3 bases short, with 10 bases between.

The chain links TRBV6-1 to TRBJ2-7, with 9 positions matching TRBD1. Losses at the gene ends were 4 bases for V and 4 bases for J; bases not matched to a gene: 5. This CDR3 is 14 amino acids long. The germline gives CDR1 MNHNS, CDR2 SASEGT. CDR3 region: CASSAQTGGYEQYF. The CDR3 DNA reads TGTGCCAGCAGTGCGCAGACAGGGGGGTACGAGCAGTACTTC.

V is TRBV6-5 and J is TRBJ2-1, with a possible D match to TRBD1 (6 bases). This CDR3 is built from 12 residues. Germline V CDR1 and CDR2: MNHEY, SVGAGI. V was trimmed by 5 bases and J by 10 bases, leaving 12 bases between them. CDR3 sequence: CASSEQGYEQFF. The CDR3 DNA sequence: TGTGCCAGCAGTGAACAGGGATACGAGCAGTTCTTC.

V usage is TRBV11-3 and J usage is TRBJ1-4; possibly TRBD1 for D (6 bases). Germline values: CDR1 SGHNT, CDR2 YENEEA. The CDR3 is made up of 16 amino acids. Trimming stripped 5 bases from V and 3 bases from J, with 16 bases between. The CDR3 loop reads CASSPWGGAANEKLFF. The CDR3 DNA sequence: TGTGCCAGCAGCCCGTGGGGGGGCGCGGCTAATGAAAAACTGTTTTTT.

V gene TRBV5-4 combines with J gene TRBJ1-3; D perhaps matches TRBD1 (5 bases). The V end was cut by 3 bases, the J end by 4 bases, with 14 bases between. Germline CDR1 SGHNT, CDR2 YYREEE (reference sequence). CDR3 length: 15 residues. CDR3 coding DNA: TGTGCCAGCAGCTCCGGGACTCTAGGCGGAAACACCATATATTTT. It translates to CASSSGTLGGNTIYF.

The sample holds a few counts of this clone. CDR3 DNA: TGTGCCAGCAGCGCCGCCCCGGACACTGAAGCTTTCTTT. Translating it yields CASSAAPDTEAFF. This chain connects TRBV9 to TRBJ1-1; D is uncertain. Germline loops: CDR1 SGDLS, CDR2 YYNGEE. V was cut by 3 bases and J by 3 bases, with 9 bases left in between. The CDR3 runs to 13 residues.

The chain joins TRBV11-3 to TRBJ2-3; 8 positions agree with TRBD2. Germline-derived CDR1 and CDR2 are SGHNT and YENEEA. The junction had 5 bases not matched to a gene; V was cut back by 0 bases and J by 3 bases. This CDR3 is 16 amino acids long. CDR3 amino acids: CASSLESSGRTDTQYF. DNA for the CDR3: TGTGCCAGCAGCTTAGAGTCCAGCGGGAGAACAGATACGCAGTATTTT.